The 17 T cell receptor beta chains reported below all come from one sample, sequenced in a study of T cells after yellow fever vaccination. Each CDR3 protein is one row after TCRdb ran MiXCR on the 5' RACE reads. The data hold some 350,000 distinct CDR3 sequences, with approximately 4% observed a single time. Source: PBMCs, taken 5 days after the yellow fever booster vaccination. Source of these receptors: a man younger than 30 who received the YFV17D yellow fever vaccine.

V and J are TRBV6-5 and TRBJ1-1, with D maybe TRBD1 (5 bases). The V end lost 6 bases, the J end lost 3 bases, and 8 bases lay between the germline ends. Germline V gives CDR1 MNHEY, CDR2 SVGAGI. This CDR3 is 12 amino acids long. The CDR3: CASRRGYTEAFF. The CDR3 DNA reads as TGTGCCAGCAGACGGGGCTACACTGAAGCTTTCTTT.

This clonotype was detected many times. The chain has TRBV27 and TRBJ2-3; D not resolved. The V end lost 3 bases, the J end lost 9 bases, and 10 bases lay between the germline ends. This CDR3 region has 12 residues. The germline V gene encodes CDR1 MNHEY and CDR2 SMNVEV (reference sequence). CDR3 sequence (DNA): TGTGCCAGCAGTTTGACTGTGGAGACGCAGTATTTT. This translates into CASSLTVETQYF.

V is TRBV12-3 or TRBV12-4 and J is TRBJ1-4; tentatively, D is TRBD1 (5 bases). With 6 bases removed from V and 4 bases from J, the gap between germline ends came to 12 bases. The length of the CDR3 is 14 residues. This chain's CDR3 is CASSPGPVNEKLFF. The CDR3 DNA reads TGTGCCAGCAGCCCGGGACCTGTTAATGAAAAACTGTTTTTT.

At least ten counts were recorded for this clonotype. The genes are TRBV29-1 and TRBJ1-2; 7 bases are shared with TRBD1. The length of the CDR3 is 12 residues. The germline V gene encodes CDR1 SQVTM and CDR2 ANQGSEA. The ends lost 5 bases at V and 4 bases at J; junction bases unmatched: 4. DNA for the CDR3: TGCAGCGTTACCAGGGGGACCTATGGCTACACCTTC. Translation gives CSVTRGTYGYTF.

This clonotype has only a few counts. The chain joins TRBV5-6 to TRBJ2-3, with D hard to call. The CDR3 is 14 residues long. Trimming removed 3 bases from V and 4 bases from J, with 12 bases in between. Germline loops: CDR1 SGHDT, CDR2 YYEEEE. The DNA of the CDR3 is TGTGCCAGCAGCTCAAGTTCGTCGTCAGATACGCAGTATTTT. This translates into CASSSSSSSDTQYF.

V gene TRBV20-1 combines with J gene TRBJ1-3; D gene uncertain. With 5 bases removed from V and 0 bases from J, the gap between germline ends came to 5 bases. The length of the CDR3 is 12 residues. Germline V gene lookup returns CDR1 DFQATT and CDR2 SNEGSKA (reference sequence). CDR3 nucleotide sequence: TGCAGTGCTGGGAGCTCTGGAAACACCATATATTTT. This gives the protein CSAGSSGNTIYF.

This clonotype was seen more than once but under ten times. The chain recombines TRBV25-1 with TRBJ2-3; no clear D. Germline assignment: CDR1 MGHDK and CDR2 SYGVNS. This CDR3 is 13 amino acids long. Between the trimmed V and J ends, which lost 2 bases and 2 bases, there was a span of 5 bases. In DNA, the CDR3 is TGTGCCAGCAGTGAAACCCTCACAGATACGCAGTATTTT. Its translation is CASSETLTDTQYF.

This clonotype was picked up a small number of times. The rearrangement links TRBV6-6 to TRBJ2-7; D is uncertain. This CDR3 has 13 amino acids. Germline lookup yields CDR1 MNHNY and CDR2 SVGAGI (reference sequence). Trimming took off 6 bases at V and 2 bases at J, with 11 bases between the two ends. The CDR3 sequence: CASSPGPPYEQYV. CDR3 nucleotide sequence: TGTGCCAGCAGCCCCGGGCCTCCCTACGAGCAGTACGTC.

The V and J genes are TRBV4-3 and TRBJ1-5; D not resolved. The CDR3 runs 16 residues. Trimming took 4 bases from V and 0 from J, leaving 13 bases between them. CDR1 is LGHNA, CDR2 YSLEER, per germline. The CDR3 protein is CASSPSTENSNQPQHF. The DNA of the CDR3 is TGCGCCAGCAGCCCCTCGACCGAGAATAGCAATCAGCCCCAGCATTTT.

This sequence joins TRBV7-2 and TRBJ1-5, with 11 positions matching TRBD1. The V gene's germline CDR1 is SGHTA and CDR2 FQGNSA. Unmatched junction bases numbered 5, after V lost 5 bases and J lost 2 bases. CDR3 length: 16 amino acids. The CDR3 nucleotides read TGTGCCAGCAGCCGGTGGACAGGGGGCGGCAATCAGCCCCAGCATTTT. This codes for CASSRWTGGGNQPQHF.

The chain carries TRBV30 and TRBJ1-1; no definite D call. The V end lost 0 bases, the J end lost 4 bases, and 9 bases lay between the germline ends. Germline loops: CDR1 GTSNPN, CDR2 SVGIG (reference sequence). There are 13 residues in the CDR3. CDR3 sequence reads: CAWSVRLGTEAFF. DNA of the CDR3: TGTGCCTGGAGTGTTCGGTTGGGCACTGAAGCTTTCTTT.

This clonotype was recorded many times. This sequence joins TRBV21-1 and TRBJ2-7; the DNA was not used to check the table's D call, TRBD1. TRBV21-1 is a pseudogene locus. The CDR3 is made up of 19 amino acids. CDR3 coding DNA: TGTGCCAGCAACAGGGACAGACGAACGACTTATATCCACTCCTACGAGCAGTACGTC. It is translated as CASNRDRRTTYIHSYEQYV.

V usage is TRBV6-2 or TRBV6-3 and J usage is TRBJ2-7; unclear D gene. Germline V gene lookup returns CDR1 MNHEY and CDR2 SVGEGT. V lost 5 bases, J lost 2 bases, and 7 bases lay in between. The CDR3 is 12 amino acids. CDR3 protein: CASSPQPYEQYF. The CDR3 DNA is TGTGCCAGCAGTCCCCAGCCCTACGAGCAGTACTTC.

The chain employs TRBV20-1 and TRBJ2-1; D is unclear. This CDR3 comprises 11 residues. Germline V CDR1 and CDR2: DFQATT, SNEGSKA (reference sequence). Trimming left V 3 bases short and J 11 bases short, with 11 bases between. This CDR3 reads CSARENSQQFF. Here the CDR3 DNA reads TGCAGTGCTAGGGAAAACTCTCAGCAGTTCTTC.

This clonotype was recorded a few times. The J gene is TRBJ2-1, the V gene TRBV15; D uncertain. Trimming shortened V by 0 bases and J by 10 bases, and 7 bases separated the two germline ends. Germline lookup yields CDR1 LNHNV and CDR2 YYDKDF (reference sequence). CDR3 size: 12 residues. The CDR3 DNA reads as TGTGCCACCAGCAGAGATAGGTACGAGCAGTTCTTC. Its protein product is CATSRDRYEQFF. The full variable domain, rest sourced from reference TRBV15 and TRBJ2-1, is DAMVIQNPRYQVTQFGKPVTLSCSQTLNHNVMYWYQQKSSQAPKLLFHYYDKDFNNEADTPDNFQSRRPNTSFCFLDIRSPGLGDTAMYLCATSRDRYEQFFGPGTRLTVL.

This clonotype was observed a few times. This sequence joins TRBV30 and TRBJ2-7; the match to TRBD2 covers 11 bases. Trimming at V came to 1 base and at J to 13 bases, leaving 3 bases not matched to a gene. The CDR3 has 11 residues. Per the germline V gene, CDR1 is GTSNPN and CDR2 is SVGIG (reference sequence). CDR3 amino acids: CAWSASGGQYF. CDR3 in DNA: TGTGCCTGGAGTGCTAGCGGGGGGCAATACTTC.

V is TRBV28 and J is TRBJ2-1, with D uncertain. The length of the CDR3 is 12 residues. The V end lost 6 bases, the J end lost 3 bases, and 6 bases lay between the germline ends. CDR1 MDHEN and CDR2 SYDVKM come from the germline V gene. The chain's CDR3 is CASRVSYNEQFF. The CDR3 bases are TGTGCCAGCAGGGTCAGCTACAATGAGCAGTTCTTC.